Listed below are T cell receptor beta chains from one sample, sequenced in a study of blood T cell repertoires in COVID-19. Assay: immunoSEQ multiplex PCR; the TCRdb copy retains only in-frame clones and omits some. The repertoire holds about 200,000 clones, with approximately 80% as singletons. The sequencing sample was made of PBMCs or T cells enriched from blood (not recorded which). Receptor source: a woman aged 55-70 years with acute COVID-19. Both conserved end residues are part of each CDR3. The order of the fields is D gene, V gene, clone size, J gene, CDR3 DNA, CDR3 protein. The D gene is left open where the match is weak. Part of the rows lack a size; the others show once, few, many or a class for expanded clones.

TRBD2	TRBV7-9	NA	TRBJ2-5	TGTGCCAGCAGCGCATCGACTAGCGGGAGGGGAGAGACCCAGTACTTC	CASSASTSGRGETQYF
NA	TRBV7-6	NA	TRBJ2-2	TGTGCCAGCAGCTCCTCGGGACAGAACACCGGGGAGCTGTTTTTT	CASSSSGQNTGELFF
TRBD1	TRBV6-1	NA	TRBJ2-3	TGTGCCAGCAGTGAATTCAGGGGGCAAGTAAGGGATACGCAGTATTTT	CASSEFRGQVRDTQYF
NA	TRBV14	few	TRBJ2-1	TGTGCCAGCAGCCAAGCTCCACTTCTCTCCTACAATGAGCAGTTCTTC	CASSQAPLLSYNEQFF
TRBD1	TRBV19	NA	TRBJ1-1	TGTGCCAGTACCCCAGGGGGGCGGGACAGGGCCGTAGAAGCTTTCTTT	CASTPGGRDRAVEAFF
NA	TRBV4-3	NA	TRBJ1-3	TGCGCCAGCAGGACGATAACGGCGGTCTCTGGAAACACCATATATTTT	CASRTITAVSGNTIYF
TRBD1	TRBV10-3	NA	TRBJ1-1	TGTGCCAGCAGACAGGGGGACATGAACACTGAAGCTTTCTTT	CASRQGDMNTEAFF
TRBD1	TRBV2	NA	TRBJ2-3	TGTGCCAGCAGTGAAATTGGACAGGGCGCGCAGTATTTT	CASSEIGQGAQYF
NA	TRBV3-1/TRBV3-2	NA	TRBJ1-1	TGTGCCAGCAGCCAAGTACGGGTAGCCGAAGCTTTCTTT	CASSQVRVAEAFF
TRBD1	TRBV29-1	NA	TRBJ2-1	TGCAGCGTTGAACCGACAGGGAAGCCCAATGAGCAGTTCTTC	CSVEPTGKPNEQFF
TRBD2	TRBV19	NA	TRBJ2-1	TGTGCCAGCCTCCGCGGGGGGGCGGATCTTTACAATGAGCAGTTCTTC	CASLRGGADLYNEQFF
TRBD1	TRBV7-9	NA	TRBJ2-2	TGTGCCAGCAGCTTAGGACATAGACAGGGGACCGGGGAGCTGTTTTTT	CASSLGHRQGTGELFF
NA	TRBV5-1	NA	TRBJ2-5	TGCGCCAGCAGCCAGAGGACAACACAAGAGACCCAGTACTTC	CASSQRTTQETQYF
NA	TRBV14	NA	TRBJ2-5	TGTGCCAGCAGCCAAGATCGAAGAGATATTTGGTACTTC	CASSQDRRDIWYF
NA	TRBV27	NA	TRBJ1-6	TGTGCCAGCAGGTGGGGGGGAGTCAATTCACCCCTCCACTTT	CASRWGGVNSPLHF
NA	TRBV28	NA	TRBJ1-4	TGTGCCAGCAGTTCGAGCCTCGGGGAAAAACTGTTTTTT	CASSSSLGEKLFF
NA	TRBV6-2/TRBV6-3	NA	TRBJ1-5	TGTGCCAGCAGTAGGACGGGGAATAGCAATCAGCCCCAGCATTTT	CASSRTGNSNQPQHF
TRBD1	TRBV28	NA	TRBJ2-7	TGTGCCAGCAGTTGGCCAGGGGGCCGGTACGAGCAGTACTTC	CASSWPGGRYEQYF
TRBD2	TRBV14	NA	TRBJ2-7	TGTGCCAGCAGCCAACCTGCTAGCGGTATCTACGAGCAGTACTTC	CASSQPASGIYEQYF
NA	TRBV5-1	NA	TRBJ2-3	TGCGCCAGCAGCTTGGCGGGAGTGATCGGGGGAGATACGCAGTATTTT	CASSLAGVIGGDTQYF
TRBD1	TRBV6-2/TRBV6-3	NA	TRBJ1-5	TGTGCCAGCAGTTACGGACAGGGGTGGAGTCAGCCCCAGCATTTT	CASSYGQGWSQPQHF
NA	TRBV5-1	NA	TRBJ1-5	TGCGCCAGCAGCTTGGGGAGGGATCAGCCCCAGCATTTT	CASSLGRDQPQHF
NA	TRBV9	NA	TRBJ2-4	TGTGCCAGCAGCGTAGCAGCGACTTTCGAAAACATTCAGTACTTC	CASSVAATFENIQYF
NA	TRBV5-4	few	TRBJ1-4	TGTGCCAGCAGCTTGGCCTCACGGGTAAATGAAAAACTGTTTTTT	CASSLASRVNEKLFF
TRBD1	TRBV7-2	NA	TRBJ2-6	TGTGCCAGCAGCCTGGACAGGGGCTCTGGGGCCAACGTCCTGACTTTC	CASSLDRGSGANVLTF
TRBD2	TRBV6-1	NA	TRBJ2-5	TGTGCCAGCAGTGAAATAGCGGGAGCGGGGGTGGAGACCCAGTACTTC	CASSEIAGAGVETQYF
TRBD1	TRBV6-5	NA	TRBJ2-2	TGTGCCTGTCGGGGGACAGGTTACACCGGGGAGCTGTTTTTT	CACRGTGYTGELFF
NA	TRBV7-9	NA	TRBJ1-1	TGTGCCAGCAGCACTGCGCAACGGAACACTGAAGCTTTCTTT	CASSTAQRNTEAFF
NA	TRBV28	NA	TRBJ1-4	TGTGCCAGCAGTTTATTCAGGGTCCTTAATGAAAAACTGTTTTTT	CASSLFRVLNEKLFF
NA	TRBV7-2	many	TRBJ2-3	TGTGCCAGCAGCCCTCGGTTCTACACAGATACGCAGTATTTT	CASSPRFYTDTQYF
NA	TRBV6-4	NA	TRBJ2-7	TGTGCCAGCAGTGACTCAGCCCGAGGGGAGCAGTACTTC	CASSDSARGEQYF
NA	TRBV24-1	NA	TRBJ2-1	TGTGCCACCAGTGATTTAACTAATCGCAATGAGCAGTTCTTC	CATSDLTNRNEQFF
TRBD1	TRBV28	NA	TRBJ1-2	TGTGCCAGCAGTCGCGGCCACGGGACAGCTAATAACTATGGCTACACCTTC	CASSRGHGTANNYGYTF
NA	TRBV4-1	NA	TRBJ2-1	TGCGCCAGCAGCCAAGTGAGGGCGGGGGCCTATGGGGCCCCCCATGAGCAGTTCTTC	CASSQVRAGAYGAPHEQFF
TRBD2	TRBV5-1	NA	TRBJ2-1	TGCGCCAGCAGCTTAGCGGGGGAAATCTACAATGAGCAGTTCTTC	CASSLAGEIYNEQFF
TRBD2	TRBV7-9	NA	TRBJ2-3	TGTGCCAGCAGCCCGCGACTAGCGGGTTACACGCAGTATTTT	CASSPRLAGYTQYF
TRBD1	TRBV3-1/TRBV3-2	NA	TRBJ1-2	TGTGCCAGCAGCCAGGCCACAGGGGGCTGGGGAAGCTACACCTTC	CASSQATGGWGSYTF
NA	TRBV4-3	NA	TRBJ1-5	TGCGCCAGCAGCCACCTTTACAGAACTAATCAGCCCCAGCATTTT	CASSHLYRTNQPQHF
TRBD2	TRBV19	NA	TRBJ2-5	TGTGCCAGTAGTAGGACTAGCGGGTACCAAGAGACCCAGTACTTC	CASSRTSGYQETQYF
TRBD1	TRBV19	NA	TRBJ1-2	TGTGCCATTGAGGACAGGCGCGGCTACACCTTC	CAIEDRRGYTF
NA	TRBV9	NA	TRBJ1-1	TGTGCCAGCAGCGTAGAAGGTTCGGGGGAAGCTTTCTTT	CASSVEGSGEAFF
NA	TRBV4-3	NA	TRBJ1-6	TGCGCCAGCAGCCAAGCGGGCGGACAGACTACTAATTCACCCCTCCACTTT	CASSQAGGQTTNSPLHF
NA	TRBV6-5	NA	TRBJ1-4	TGTGCCAGCAGTTACTCGGGGGGTTGGCAACTGTTTTTT	CASSYSGGWQLFF
TRBD1	TRBV10-2	NA	TRBJ1-4	TGCGCCAGGGGAAGGGGGCCGACCGGGCTCTATGAAAAACTGTTTTTT	CARGRGPTGLYEKLFF
NA	TRBV6-2/TRBV6-3	NA	TRBJ2-3	TGTGCCAGCAGTTACTCTATCCTTAGCCGCACAGATACGCAGTATTTT	CASSYSILSRTDTQYF
TRBD2	TRBV7-9	NA	TRBJ2-3	TGTGCCAGCAGCTTAGGACTAGCTAGCACAGATACGCAGTATTTT	CASSLGLASTDTQYF